The sequence of this TCR beta chain was determined in a study of spatial heterogeneity in lung cancer. Time point noted: sample taken at primary tumor resection. TCRs were sequenced from unsorted whole RNA of tumor, nontumor lung or PBMC. This clonotype was recorded a few times. TCRdb passed the 5' RACE reads through MiXCR, listing each CDR3 protein once. The data contain about 82,000 distinct CDR3 sequences, around an eighth of them seen just once; the ten biggest clones take up 4.5% to 5.5%. V lost 10 bases and J lost 5; bases outside the gene matches: 9. CDR3 length: 13 residues. Germline V CDR1 and CDR2: ENHRY, SYGVKD.

V usage is TRBV10-3 and J usage is TRBJ2-5, with 8 positions matching TRBD1. The clonotype originates from a male donor with early-stage non-small cell lung cancer. This sample comprised PBMCs, obtained at surgery. The CDR3 DNA reads TGTGCCACAGCAGGGGGCGCCGGGGAGACCCAGTACTTC. This sequence encodes CATAGGAGETQYF.